Reported below is one TCR beta chain. No antigen is known for it. No qualities accompany the bases; no much larger clone lies one base away. These data belong to a study of blood T cell repertoires in COVID-19 (dated by TCRdb to the early 2020s). At the level of the whole study: Samples from collaborators originated in the United States, Italy and Spain and spanned both the acute and convalescent phases of COVID-19. The dataset comprised deeply sampled blood TCRbeta repertoires from subjects exposed to, actively infected with, or recovered from COVID-19. Nearly every sample came with metadata listing a de-identified subject ID, COVID-19 status, age in years and sex. Where available, HLA class I and class II types were taken from metadata supplied by the sample provider and were not determined by assay-based typing. Samples were obtained from the ongoing ImmuneRACE study (first 160 participants) and from about 1,300 subjects provided by 6 global collaborators. The material from the prospective study consisted of cDNA or gDNA derived from T cells, B-cell-depleted T cells, or PBMCs. The repertoires were released in a freely available public database intended as a resource for research on the immune response to SARS-CoV-2.

Summary of the overall study and its limitations: The amount of clinical and demographic metadata varied by source and participant and was provided uncurated.

TCRbeta CDR3 regions were amplified from genomic DNA by means of the immunoSEQ Assay, a bias-controlled multiplex PCR. In the paper's pipeline: The number of nucleated cells in each sample was estimated by amplification of reference gene primers within the assay. Sequence reads were collapsed and filtered to measure the absolute abundance of every unique TCRbeta CDR3 rearrangement. For each sample, productive Simpson clonality was calculated as the square root of Simpson's diversity index over productive rearrangements. Here the immuneACCESS table is served through TCRdb, limited to in-frame sequences with V and J called. Missing clones are a known gap in these copies; in checked studies unresolved V genes cover under half, and the rest lacks a known reason. The V and J calls and the clone size are those of that table, but D and trimming were determined from the DNA. For this sample there are about 160,000 clones; around 87% appear just once. The leading ten clones occupy 6.6% of the sample.

In the prospective study, participants were about 18 to 100 years old, resided in fewer than 25 geographic areas of the United States, and were enrolled through a virtual design. To assign participants to cohorts, the prospective study relied on clinical history that participants themselves reported in a screening survey and a study questionnaire. For ImmuneRACE Cohort 3, a participant was defined as recovered based on two consecutive negative NP/OP PCR tests, clearance by a healthcare professional, or resolution of symptoms. Each participant in the prospective study had whole blood, serum and a nasopharyngeal or oropharyngeal swab collected by mobile phlebotomists. Additional blood draws and questionnaires over an approximately two-month period could optionally be provided by prospective study participants. Before DNA extraction, prospective study blood samples were shipped either frozen or at room temperature.

The CDR1 and CDR2 encoded by the germline V gene are MDHEN and SYDVKM. The CDR3 contains 17 residues, cysteine and phenylalanine counted. This entry keeps only the CDR3 DNA: 51 bases, framed from base 1. V is clipped by 8 bases and J by 4 bases, and the sequence between their germline boundaries is 24 bases long. The sequencing input was PBMCs or T cells enriched from blood (not recorded which). The clonotype was recovered from a woman aged 45-60 years who had recovered from COVID-19. This chain joins TRBV28 to TRBJ1-5; the D region possibly corresponds to TRBD1 (6 bases align). The sequenced DNA: TGTGCCAGCGCGGGGGATTTTGGACAGTTGAATAATCAGCCCCAGCATTTT. The resulting protein is CASAGDFGQLNNQPQHF.